The next 10 T cell receptor beta chains were all read from a single sample in a study of T cell changes during pregnancy in multiple sclerosis. Libraries were prepared by immunoSEQ multiplex PCR; TCRdb keeps only in-frame clonotypes and omits some of them. The table includes roughly 40,000 clones, 91% detected once. Specimen: CD4+ T cells from peripheral blood mononuclear cells, collected before pregnancy. These TCRs come from a female donor with multiple sclerosis, enrolled in a pregnancy study.

The genes are TRBV14 and TRBJ1-3, with D perhaps TRBD1 (5 bases). The V end lost 4 bases, the J end lost 9 bases, and 13 bases lay between the germline ends. The CDR3 length is 13 residues. Germline V gives CDR1 SGHDN, CDR2 FVKESK. The CDR3 DNA is TGTGCCAGCAGCCCGGCCGGGAGGGGCACCATATATTTT. Translating gives CASSPAGRGTIYF.

The rearrangement uses TRBV15 and TRBJ1-1, with 9 bases identical to TRBD1. Germline trimming cut 3 bases from V and 6 bases from J; bases unmatched to any gene: 5. Germline CDR1 reads LNHNV; CDR2 reads YYDKDF (reference sequence). CDR3 length: 14 amino acids. The CDR3 sequence: CATSRDRDRAEAFF. The CDR3 coding sequence is TGTGCCACCAGCAGGGACCGGGACAGGGCTGAAGCTTTCTTT.

V usage is TRBV9 and J usage is TRBJ2-7; perhaps TRBD1 as D (6 bases). In germline, CDR1 is SGDLS, CDR2 YYNGEE. Trimming took 1 base from V and 6 from J, leaving 17 bases between them. This CDR3 has 15 residues. CDR3 nucleotide sequence: TGTGCCAGCAGCGTATCACCCAGGGGCGGTGCCGAGCAGTACTTC. It encodes CASSVSPRGGAEQYF.

The CDR3 reads CASSFRDRAFGGYTF. The CDR3 DNA follows: TGTGCCAGCAGCTTCCGGGACAGGGCGTTTGGCGGCTACACCTTC. The rearrangement joins TRBV5-5 to TRBJ1-2, with TRBD1 identical over 9 bases. CDR3 length: 15 residues. The V gene end was trimmed by 2 bases and the J gene end by 8 bases; junction bases not matched to a gene: 10. The germline V gene has CDR1 SGHKS and CDR2 YYEKEE (reference sequence).

The chain combines TRBV20-1 with TRBJ2-1; the D gene is possibly TRBD2 (5 bases). The CDR3 runs to 11 residues. Germline assignment: CDR1 DFQATT and CDR2 SNEGSKA (reference sequence). V lost 1 base, J lost 14 bases, and 12 bases lay in between. The CDR3 spells CSARVGRKEFF. Here the CDR3 DNA reads TGCAGTGCTAGAGTGGGGAGAAAAGAGTTCTTC.

This chain uses TRBV9 with TRBJ1-3, with D unclear. Looked up from germline, CDR1 is SGDLS and CDR2 is YYNGEE. The CDR3 has 14 residues. Trimming removed 4 bases at V and 5 bases at J, with 13 bases between. The CDR3 loop reads CASSPMETRNTIYF. Here the CDR3 DNA reads TGTGCCAGCAGCCCCATGGAGACCCGAAACACCATATATTTT.

The J gene is TRBJ2-6, the V gene TRBV5-1; 8 bases are a match to TRBD1. Per germline, CDR1 SGHRS and CDR2 YFSETQ. The CDR3 contains 17 residues. The V and J ends lost 4 bases and 1 base, in that order; junction bases with no gene match: 7. In DNA, the CDR3 is TGCGCCAGCAGCCCTACAGGGGGGTTTTCTGGGGCCAACGTCCTGACTTTC. Amino acid sequence: CASSPTGGFSGANVLTF.

V and J are TRBV29-1 and TRBJ2-7; weak D call: TRBD1 (6 bases). Trimming cost V 1 base and J 0 bases, with 10 bases left between them. The CDR3 length is 14 residues. In germline, CDR1 is SQVTM, CDR2 ANQGSEA. CDR3 in amino acids: CSVEGSRGSYEQYF. As DNA, the CDR3 is TGCAGCGTTGAAGGGAGCAGGGGCTCCTACGAGCAGTACTTC.

The chain joins TRBV18 to TRBJ2-7; D possibly corresponds to TRBD1 (6 bases). V was clipped by 3 bases and J by 3 bases, with 12 bases between them. This CDR3 has 14 residues. Germline loops: CDR1 KGHSH, CDR2 LQKENI. CDR3 loop: CASSPQGGVYEQYF. As DNA, the CDR3 is TGTGCCAGCTCACCTCAAGGGGGAGTCTACGAGCAGTACTTC.

The chain carries TRBV11-2 and TRBJ1-5, with 9 bases aligning to TRBD1. Germline V gene sequence: CDR1 SGHAT, CDR2 FQNNGV. Trimming removed 4 bases from V and 9 bases from J; junction bases left unmatched: 7. This CDR3 has 14 amino acids. The DNA of the CDR3 is TGTGCCAGCAGCTCGGGACAGGGAGGAGGGCCCCAGCATTTT. Its translation is CASSSGQGGGPQHF. Looking up the rest from reference TRBV11-2 and TRBJ1-5 gives the full variable domain: EAGVAQSPRYKIIEKRQSVAFWCNPISGHATLYWYQQILGQGPKLLIQFQNNGVVDDSQLPKDRFSAERLKGVDSTLKIQPAKLEDSAVYLCASSSGQGGGPQHFGDGTRLSIL.